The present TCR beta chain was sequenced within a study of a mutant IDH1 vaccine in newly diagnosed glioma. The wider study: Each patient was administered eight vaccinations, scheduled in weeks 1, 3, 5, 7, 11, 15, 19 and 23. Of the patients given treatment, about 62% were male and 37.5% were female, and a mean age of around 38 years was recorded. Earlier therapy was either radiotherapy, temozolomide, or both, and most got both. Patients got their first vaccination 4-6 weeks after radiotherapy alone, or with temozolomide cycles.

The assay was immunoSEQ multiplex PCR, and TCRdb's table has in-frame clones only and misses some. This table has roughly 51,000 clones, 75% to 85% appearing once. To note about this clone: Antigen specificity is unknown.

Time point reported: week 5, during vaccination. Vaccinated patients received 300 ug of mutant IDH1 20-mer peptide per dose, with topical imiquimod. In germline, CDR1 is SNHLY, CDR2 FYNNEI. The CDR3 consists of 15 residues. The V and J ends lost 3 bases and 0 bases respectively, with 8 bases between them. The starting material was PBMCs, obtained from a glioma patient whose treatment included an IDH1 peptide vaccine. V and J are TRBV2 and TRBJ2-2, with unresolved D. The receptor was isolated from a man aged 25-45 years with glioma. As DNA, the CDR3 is TGTGCCAGCAGTGACGGGCGGTCGAACACCGGGGAGCTGTTTTTT. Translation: CASSDGRSNTGELFF. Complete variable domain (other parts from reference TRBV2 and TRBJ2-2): EPEVTQTPSHQVTQMGQEVILRCVPISNHLYFYWYRQILGQKVEFLVSFYNNEISEKSEIFDDQFSVERPDGSNFTLKIRSTKLEDSAMYFCASSDGRSNTGELFFGEGSRLTVL.